A single sample gave rise to the 21 T cell receptor beta chains below, sequenced in a study of human T cells and chemical hapten exposure. Specified time point: patch test 3, about 24 weeks after DPC sensitization. The treatment: therapeutic diphenylcyclopropenone sensitization with weekly scalp DPC. Unfractionated whole blood yielded the extracted total RNA. One entry per CDR3 protein, called by TCRdb with MiXCR from the RACE reads. Seen here are about 39,000 distinct CDR3 sequences, about 13% observed once, and the top ten hold 2.3%. Sequencing was performed on whole blood, taken in connection with sensitization to the hapten diphenylcyclopropenone (DPC). The receptors here all came from a woman between 35 and 50 years old with alopecia areata. Some clones in this sample may be carry-over from other donors' samples.

The J gene is TRBJ2-6, the V gene TRBV5-1, with TRBD1 identical over 8 bases. Germline V lookup: CDR1 SGHRS, CDR2 YFSETQ. The CDR3 runs 16 residues. V shed 7 bases, J shed 0 bases, and the junction held 6 bases outside the gene matches. The chain's CDR3 is CASQPDRVSGANVLTF. CDR3 sequence (DNA): TGCGCCAGCCAACCGGACAGGGTCTCTGGGGCCAACGTCCTGACTTTC.

This clonotype was counted ten times or more. CDR3 region: CASSESSRALRGSAFF. The CDR3 region has the DNA TGCGCCAGCAGTGAGTCTTCGCGGGCACTGCGGGGGTCAGCTTTCTTT. J is TRBJ1-1 and V is TRBV10-2, with D possibly TRBD1 on 5 matching bases. With 0 bases removed from V and 10 bases from J, the gap between germline ends came to 21 bases. Germline values: CDR1 WSHSY, CDR2 SAAADI. The CDR3 totals 16 residues.

Ten or more counts support this clonotype. The chain links TRBV29-1 to TRBJ2-3, with D possibly matching TRBD2 (6 bases). Trimming shortened V by 7 bases and J by 1 base, and 12 bases separated the two germline ends. The germline V gene has CDR1 SQVTM and CDR2 ANQGSEA. CDR3 length: 13 amino acids. In nucleotides, the CDR3 is TGCAGCGCAGTGCCTAGCGGCACAGATACGCAGTATTTT. Protein sequence: CSAVPSGTDTQYF.

The chain recombines TRBV6-2 or TRBV6-3 with TRBJ2-7, with 11 bases identical to TRBD1. Germline CDR1 is MNHEY and CDR2 is SVGEGT. After removal of 0 bases from V and 4 bases from J, the junction contained 2 bases not matched to a gene. This CDR3 has 15 residues. CDR3 sequence: CASSYSGTGGYEQYF. DNA of the CDR3: TGTGCCAGCAGTTACTCGGGGACAGGGGGATACGAGCAGTACTTC.

Only a few counts were recorded for this clonotype. The chain couples TRBV7-8 to TRBJ1-6; maybe TRBD1 (5 bases). The CDR3 has 13 amino acids. Germline CDR1 is SGHVS and CDR2 is FQNEAQ. Trimming removed 7 bases from V and 10 bases from J, with 14 bases in between. The CDR3 spells CASNLLGDSPLHF. For the CDR3, the DNA is TGTGCCAGCAACCTATTGGGGGACTCACCCCTCCACTTT.

The V gene is TRBV27, the J gene TRBJ2-7; 8 bases fit TRBD2. The J segment lost 4 bases and the V segment lost 2 bases, leaving 7 bases of the junction unmatched. The CDR3 is made up of 15 amino acids. Per the germline V gene, CDR1 is MNHEY and CDR2 is SMNVEV (reference sequence). For the CDR3, the DNA is TGTGCCAGCAGTTTAGGAGCGGGAGAAGGGTACGAGCAGTACTTC. This gives the protein CASSLGAGEGYEQYF.

The chain carries TRBV6-5 and TRBJ1-2; 11 bases fit TRBD1. This CDR3 is 15 amino acids long. CDR1 MNHEY and CDR2 SVGAGI come from the germline V gene. Germline trimming cut 5 bases from V and 2 bases from J; bases unmatched to any gene: 4. This CDR3 reads CASSTRTGGNYGYTF. As DNA, the CDR3 is TGTGCCAGCAGTACCCGGACAGGGGGCAACTATGGCTACACCTTC.

This clonotype was counted ten times or more. This rearrangement joins TRBV5-4 to TRBJ2-2; D might be TRBD1 (6 bases). Trimming cost V 3 bases and J 6 bases, with 12 bases left between them. CDR1 and CDR2 from the germline V gene are SGHNT and YYREEE (reference sequence). The CDR3 sequence is 14 residues long. In nucleotides, the CDR3 is TGTGCCAGCAGCTCCCCTGGGGGCCCCGGGGAGCTGTTTTTT. This gives the protein CASSSPGGPGELFF. The full variable domain, its missing parts supplied by reference TRBV5-4 and TRBJ2-2, is ETGVTQSPTHLIKTRGQQVTLRCSSQSGHNTVSWYQQALGQGPQFIFQYYREEENGRGNFPPRFSGLQFPNYSSELNVNALELDDSALYLCASSSPGGPGELFFGEGSRLTVL.

This clonotype has only a few counts. The chain uses TRBV20-1 and TRBJ1-5; TRBD1 agrees at 10 bases. Unmatched junction bases numbered 12, after V lost 5 bases and J lost 5 bases. This CDR3 is 16 amino acids long. From germline, CDR1 is DFQATT and CDR2 SNEGSKA (reference sequence). The CDR3, as DNA: TGCAGTGCTTACCCCGGCAGCGGGACAGGGGATCAGCCCCAGCATTTT. Translated, it gives CSAYPGSGTGDQPQHF.

The rearrangement joins TRBV28 to TRBJ2-7; D remains ambiguous. Trimming took off 1 base at V and 3 bases at J, with 10 bases between the two ends. Germline assignment: CDR1 MDHEN and CDR2 SYDVKM. This CDR3 spans 14 amino acids. The CDR3 spells CASSLLGSFYEQYF. The CDR3 coding sequence is TGTGCCAGCAGTTTATTGGGTTCGTTCTACGAGCAGTACTTC.

The chain joins TRBV29-1 to TRBJ1-1; D remains ambiguous. This CDR3 contains 11 residues. CDR1 SQVTM and CDR2 ANQGSEA come from the germline V gene. The ends were cut back, 6 bases at V and 4 bases at J, with 9 bases in the middle. For the CDR3, the DNA is TGCAGCGTCAAACTAGCCACTGAAGCTTTCTTT. Its protein product is CSVKLATEAFF.

This clonotype was detected ten times or more. The chain carries TRBV9 and TRBJ2-1; no clear D. The V gene lost 0 bases and the J gene lost 6 bases, with 10 bases spanning the gap. Looked up from germline, CDR1 is SGDLS and CDR2 is YYNGEE. This CDR3 is built from 14 residues. The CDR3 here is CASSVVPAPNEQFF. CDR3 coding DNA: TGTGCCAGCAGCGTAGTCCCCGCGCCCAATGAGCAGTTCTTC. The full variable domain, completed using reference TRBV9 and TRBJ2-1, is DSGVTQTPKHLITATGQRVTLRCSPRSGDLSVYWYQQSLDQGLQFLIQYYNGEERAKGNILERFSAQQFPDLHSELNLSSLELGDSALYFCASSVVPAPNEQFFGPGTRLTVL.

This clonotype was recorded once. Given a much more abundant clone one base away, this may be a read error. This chain links TRBV18 with TRBJ2-7; tentatively, D is TRBD1 (5 bases). V lost 5 bases, J lost 9 bases, and 20 bases lay in between. Germline values: CDR1 KGHSH, CDR2 LQKENI. This CDR3 has 14 residues. The CDR3 is CASSSAEGMGRQYF. CDR3 nucleotide sequence: TGTGCCAGCTCATCCGCAGAAGGAATGGGGCGGCAGTACTTC.

The chain joins TRBV29-1 to TRBJ1-2; 7 bases line up with TRBD1. The CDR3 has 15 residues. Germline V gene lookup returns CDR1 SQVTM and CDR2 ANQGSEA. V trimming: 7 bases; J trimming: 5 bases; junction bases outside the gene matches: 16. The CDR3 coding sequence is TGCAGCGCCGGGACAGCCACTACCTCCGCATATGGCTACACCTTC. Residues: CSAGTATTSAYGYTF.

For this clonotype: This sequence may be a read error, since a much larger clone differs from it by one base. V and J are TRBV18 and TRBJ2-1, with D tentatively TRBD2 (5 bases). Looked up from germline, CDR1 is KGHSH and CDR2 is LQKENI. This CDR3 contains 14 residues. The CDR3 protein is CASSPGSSYNKQFF. CDR3 nucleotides: TGTGCCAGCTCACCAGGGAGCTCCTACAATAAGCAGTTCTTC. Supplemented by reference TRBV18 and TRBJ2-1, the full variable domain reads NAGVMQNPRHLVRRRGQEARLRCSPMKGHSHVYWYRQLPEEGLKFMVYLQKENIIDESGMPKERFSAEFPKEGPSILRIQQVVRGDSAAYFCASSPGSSYNKQFFGPGTRLTVL.

About this clonotype: This is likely a read error, given that the CDR3 carries no conserved phenylalanine or tryptophan at its end. Because the CDR3's place on the DNA is in doubt, the DNA is left out and the CDR3 is given as listed by TCRdb. The V gene is TRBV28, the J gene TRBJ2-5; TRBD1, as called in the table, went unchecked against the DNA. Germline V gene data show CDR1 as MDHEN and CDR2 as SYDVKM. The CDR3 totals 12 residues, both ends included. CDR3 residues: CASSFSQAPSRL.

In its sample, this clonotype was seen many times. J is TRBJ2-2 and V is TRBV29-1; 11 nucleotides line up with TRBD1. Germline CDR1 reads SQVTM; CDR2 reads ANQGSEA. J lost 4 bases, V lost 7 bases, and 8 bases had no gene match. This CDR3 comprises 15 residues. CDR3 loop: CSATLGTGGTGELFF. In nucleotides, the CDR3 is TGCAGCGCCACCTTAGGGACAGGGGGCACCGGGGAGCTGTTTTTT.

This clonotype has ten or more counts. This chain links TRBV20-1 with TRBJ2-1; D may be TRBD1 or TRBD2 (5 bases each). The germline V gene has CDR1 DFQATT and CDR2 SNEGSKA (reference sequence). The CDR3 totals 15 residues. V was trimmed by 2 bases and J by 3 bases, leaving 14 bases between them. DNA of the CDR3: TGCAGTGCTAGATCCGGGACGACCTACTACAATGAGCAGTTCTTC. It specifies CSARSGTTYYNEQFF.

The chain is built from TRBV10-3 and TRBJ1-2; D not certain. The CDR3 covers 12 residues. Germline CDR1 ENHRY, CDR2 SYGVKD. V was pared by 6 bases and J by 1 base, with 6 bases between. This CDR3 is CAISGDNYGYTF. In DNA form, the CDR3 reads TGTGCCATCAGCGGGGATAACTATGGCTACACCTTC.

This clonotype showed up many times. The chain links TRBV12-3 or TRBV12-4 to TRBJ1-6; no clear D gene. The CDR3 runs 14 residues. With 7 bases removed from V and 2 bases from J, the gap between germline ends came to 9 bases. CDR3 in DNA: TGTGCCAGCAAGACGAGGGCCTATAATTCACCCCTCCACTTT. Its translation: CASKTRAYNSPLHF.

In this sample, this clonotype turned up a few times. The chain uses TRBV7-9 and TRBJ2-1, with 10 bases identical to TRBD2. V shed 5 bases and J 2 bases; nucleotides not matched to a gene: 6. The CDR3 consists of 16 residues. CDR1 SEHNR and CDR2 FQNEAQ come from the germline V gene (reference sequence). CDR3 protein: CASSPPTSGAYNEQFF. The DNA of the CDR3 is TGTGCCAGCAGCCCACCAACTAGCGGGGCCTACAATGAGCAGTTCTTC.